The T cell receptor beta chain under discussion was sequenced for a study of T cell responses to AZD1222 COVID-19 vaccine. For the study at large: Pooling covered second doses at about 4 or about 12 weeks.

Overall study findings and caveats: Just a handful of people given AZD1222 tested seropositive at baseline. Regions 160-218 and 743-854 dominated among vaccine-associated CD4 TCRs spanning spike. Donors were largely white British and mainly female; clonal diversity was possibly underestimated.

V was trimmed by 6 bases and J by 5 bases, leaving 22 bases between them. The germline V gene encodes CDR1 MGHDK and CDR2 SYGVNS. The length of the CDR3 is 17 residues. The repertoire was sequenced with immunoSEQ multiplex PCR; TCRdb's copy has only in-frame clones and lacks some. Here the sample spans fewer than 150,000 clones, roughly 84% being singletons. As for this clone: Its matching antigen is unknown.

V usage is TRBV25-1 and J usage is TRBJ1-4; D is unresolved. The sequence came from an adult in good health. Sequenced here: peripheral blood, sampled on day 0 of AZD1222 vaccination. The CDR3 coding sequence is TGTGCCAGCAGGCCATACCCGCGGACTAAGAGGAATGAAAAACTGTTTTTT. The encoded protein is CASRPYPRTKRNEKLFF.